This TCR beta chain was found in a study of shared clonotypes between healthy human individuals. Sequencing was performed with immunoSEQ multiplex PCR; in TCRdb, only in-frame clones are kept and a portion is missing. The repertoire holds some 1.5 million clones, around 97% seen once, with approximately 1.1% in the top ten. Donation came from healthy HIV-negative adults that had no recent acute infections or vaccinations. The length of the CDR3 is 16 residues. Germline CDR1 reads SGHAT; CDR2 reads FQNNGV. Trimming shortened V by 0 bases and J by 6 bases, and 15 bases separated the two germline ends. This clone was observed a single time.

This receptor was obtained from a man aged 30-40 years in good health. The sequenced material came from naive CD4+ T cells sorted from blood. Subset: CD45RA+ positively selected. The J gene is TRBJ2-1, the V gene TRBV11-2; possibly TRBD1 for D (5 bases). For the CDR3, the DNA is TGTGCCAGCAGCTTAGAGGCGGCAGGGTTGTCCAATGAGCAGTTCTTC. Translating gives CASSLEAAGLSNEQFF.